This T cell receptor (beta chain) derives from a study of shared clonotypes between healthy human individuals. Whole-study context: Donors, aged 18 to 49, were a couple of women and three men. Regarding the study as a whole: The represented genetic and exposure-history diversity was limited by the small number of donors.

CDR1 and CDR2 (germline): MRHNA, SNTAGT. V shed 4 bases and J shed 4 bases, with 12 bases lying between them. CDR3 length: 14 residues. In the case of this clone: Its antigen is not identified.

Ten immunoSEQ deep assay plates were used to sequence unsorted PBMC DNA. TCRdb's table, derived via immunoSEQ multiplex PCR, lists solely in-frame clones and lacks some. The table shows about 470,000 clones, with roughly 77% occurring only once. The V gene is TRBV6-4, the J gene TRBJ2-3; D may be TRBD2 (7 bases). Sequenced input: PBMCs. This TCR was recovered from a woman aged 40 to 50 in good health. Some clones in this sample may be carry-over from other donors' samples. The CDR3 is CASSVGGAADTQYF. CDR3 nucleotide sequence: TGTGCCAGCAGTGTGGGGGGGGCGGCAGATACGCAGTATTTT.